These 11 T cell receptor beta chains share one sample of origin, sequenced in a study of cytomegalovirus exposure and HLA in healthy donors. PCR used 60 Vbeta primers and 13 Jbeta primers. Assay: immunoSEQ multiplex PCR; the TCRdb copy retains only in-frame clones and omits some. The repertoire holds tens of thousands of clones, with about 81% as singletons. Sequenced input: PBMCs. These receptors were collected from a woman in her thirties or forties in good health and CMV-seronegative.

On this clone: The sample has other DNA sequences that encode this CDR3 too. The rearrangement joins TRBV5-1 to TRBJ2-2, with 10 bases identical to TRBD2. CDR3 length: 15 amino acids. The germline V gene has CDR1 SGHRS and CDR2 YFSETQ. J gave up 5 bases and V 2 bases, and 3 bases lay outside the gene matches. The CDR3 here is CASSLLAGGTGELFF. The CDR3, as DNA: TGCGCCAGCAGCTTATTAGCGGGAGGAACCGGGGAGCTGTTTTTT.

The rearrangement links TRBV15 to TRBJ1-1; D not resolved. The CDR3 is 15 residues long. Between the trimmed V and J ends, which lost 1 base and 0 bases, there was a span of 9 bases. The germline gives CDR1 LNHNV, CDR2 YYDKDF (reference sequence). DNA for the CDR3: TGTGCCACCAGCAGAGCCTCGACATTGAACACTGAAGCTTTCTTT. Its translation: CATSRASTLNTEAFF.

The chain links TRBV10-3 to TRBJ1-4; TRBD1 might be the D (5 bases). CDR1 and CDR2 (germline): ENHRY, SYGVKD. The CDR3 spans 15 residues. Trimming left V 0 bases short and J 5 bases short, with 10 bases between. CDR3 in amino acids: CAISESQGGNEKLFF. CDR3 DNA sequence: TGTGCCATCAGTGAGTCCCAGGGAGGGAATGAAAAACTGTTTTTT.

This clone has only a few counts. The rearrangement uses TRBV4-3 and TRBJ1-5; a weak D match, TRBD1 (6 bases). The V end lost 3 bases, the J end lost 2 bases, and 8 bases lay between the germline ends. The CDR3 covers 14 residues. From germline, CDR1 is LGHNA and CDR2 YSLEER. Here the CDR3 reads CASSQRQGNQPQHF. The CDR3 DNA sequence: TGCGCCAGCAGCCAGAGACAGGGCAATCAGCCCCAGCATTTT.

Here the CDR3 DNA reads TGTGCCATCAGAGGAGGGCGCGGGAGTAAAGCTGGGGCCAACGTCCTGACTTTC. Protein sequence: CAIRGGRGSKAGANVLTF. The chain links TRBV10-3 to TRBJ2-6, with 7 bases matching TRBD2. V gave up 6 bases and J gave up 2 bases; unmatched junction bases: 13. This CDR3 has 18 amino acids. Germline assignment: CDR1 ENHRY and CDR2 SYGVKD.

The V and J genes are TRBV7-7 and TRBJ2-5, with D maybe TRBD1 (6 bases). The germline V gene encodes CDR1 SSHAT and CDR2 FNYEAQ (reference sequence). The CDR3 extends over 18 amino acids. V was pared by 5 bases and J by 2 bases, with 24 bases between. The CDR3 nucleotides read TGTGCCAGCAGCGCCGGAGCGACGAGAACTAGGGGGCAAGAGACCCAGTACTTC. Translating it yields CASSAGATRTRGQETQYF.

The chain couples TRBV19 to TRBJ1-2; 7 positions agree with TRBD1. CDR3 length: 15 residues. Germline V CDR1 and CDR2: LNHDA, SQIVND (reference sequence). The junction had 7 bases not matched to a gene; V was cut back by 4 bases and J by 2 bases. The CDR3 sequence: CASSNGQALNYGYTF. For the CDR3, the DNA is TGTGCCAGTAGTAATGGACAGGCATTGAACTATGGCTACACCTTC.

The V gene is TRBV5-1, the J gene TRBJ2-3; no firm D call. Trimming cost V 0 bases and J 4 bases, with 6 bases left between them. CDR3 length: 13 residues. From germline, CDR1 is SGHRS and CDR2 YFSETQ. The CDR3 is CASSLVAADTQYF. The DNA of the CDR3 is TGCGCCAGCAGCTTGGTAGCAGCAGATACGCAGTATTTT.

This clone was counted once. This sequence joins TRBV27 and TRBJ2-1; 14 positions match TRBD2. V lost 9 bases, J lost 10 bases, and 11 bases stayed unmatched. The CDR3 is 15 amino acids. The V gene's germline CDR1 is MNHEY and CDR2 SMNVEV (reference sequence). The CDR3 DNA reads as TGTGCCAGTAGTCCCGGGACTAGCGGGAGAAGGGAGCAGTTCTTC. The encoded protein is CASSPGTSGRREQFF.

The gene calls are TRBV9 and TRBJ2-5; 9 bases align to TRBD1. V lost 2 bases, J lost 5 bases, and 7 bases stayed unmatched. The CDR3 loop spans 15 amino acids. Germline V gene lookup returns CDR1 SGDLS and CDR2 YYNGEE. The CDR3 region is CASSVHRGQGETQYF. The CDR3, as DNA: TGTGCCAGCAGCGTGCACAGGGGGCAGGGGGAGACCCAGTACTTC. Filled out from reference TRBV9 and TRBJ2-5, the complete variable domain reads DSGVTQTPKHLITATGQRVTLRCSPRSGDLSVYWYQQSLDQGLQFLIQYYNGEERAKGNILERFSAQQFPDLHSELNLSSLELGDSALYFCASSVHRGQGETQYFGPGTRLLVL.

This chain uses TRBV29-1 with TRBJ2-7, with TRBD1 identical over 8 bases. This CDR3 contains 14 residues. The ends lost 5 bases at V and 1 base at J; junction bases unmatched: 7. Germline CDR1 is SQVTM and CDR2 is ANQGSEA. The CDR3 DNA reads TGCAGCGTTTTGACAGGGGAAGGATCCTACGAGCAGTACTTC. Its protein product is CSVLTGEGSYEQYF.